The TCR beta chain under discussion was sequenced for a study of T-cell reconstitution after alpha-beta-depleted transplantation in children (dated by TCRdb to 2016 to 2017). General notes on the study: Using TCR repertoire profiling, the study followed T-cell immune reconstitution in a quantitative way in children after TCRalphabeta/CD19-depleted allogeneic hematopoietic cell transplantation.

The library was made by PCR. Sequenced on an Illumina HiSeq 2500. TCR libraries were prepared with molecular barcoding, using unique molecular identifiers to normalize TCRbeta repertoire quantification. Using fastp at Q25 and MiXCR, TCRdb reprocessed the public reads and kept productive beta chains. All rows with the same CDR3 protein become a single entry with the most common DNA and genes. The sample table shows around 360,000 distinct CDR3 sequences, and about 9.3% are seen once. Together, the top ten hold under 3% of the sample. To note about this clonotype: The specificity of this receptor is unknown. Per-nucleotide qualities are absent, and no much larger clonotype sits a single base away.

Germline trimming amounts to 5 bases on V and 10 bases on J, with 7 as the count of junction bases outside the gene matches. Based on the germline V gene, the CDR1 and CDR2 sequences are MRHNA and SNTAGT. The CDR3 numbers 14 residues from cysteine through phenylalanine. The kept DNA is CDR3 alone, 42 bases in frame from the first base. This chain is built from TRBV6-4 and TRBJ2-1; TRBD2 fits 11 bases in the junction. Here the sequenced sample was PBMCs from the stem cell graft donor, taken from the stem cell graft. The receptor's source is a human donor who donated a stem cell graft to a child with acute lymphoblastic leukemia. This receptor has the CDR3 CASSLLAGVDEQFF. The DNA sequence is TGTGCCAGCAGTCTACTAGCGGGAGTTGACGAGCAGTTCTTC.